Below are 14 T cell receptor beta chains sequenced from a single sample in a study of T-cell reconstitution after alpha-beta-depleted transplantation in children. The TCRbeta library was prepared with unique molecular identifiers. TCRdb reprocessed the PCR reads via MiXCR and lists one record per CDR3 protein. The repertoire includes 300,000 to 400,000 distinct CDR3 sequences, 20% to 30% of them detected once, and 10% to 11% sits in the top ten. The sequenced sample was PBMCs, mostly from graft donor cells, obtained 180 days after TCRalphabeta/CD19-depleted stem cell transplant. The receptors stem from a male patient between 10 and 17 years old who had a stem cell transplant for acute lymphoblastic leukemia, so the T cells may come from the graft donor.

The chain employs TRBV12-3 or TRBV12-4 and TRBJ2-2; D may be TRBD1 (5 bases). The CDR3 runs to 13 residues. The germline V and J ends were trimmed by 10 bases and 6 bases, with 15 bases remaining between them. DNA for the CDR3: TGTGCCACCGACGGTGGCAGGGCCGGGGAGCTGTTTTTT. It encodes CATDGGRAGELFF.

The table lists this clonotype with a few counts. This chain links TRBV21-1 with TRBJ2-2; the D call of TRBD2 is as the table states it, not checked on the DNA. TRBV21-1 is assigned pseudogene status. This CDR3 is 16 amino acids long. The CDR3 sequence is CASPRSGGSDTGELFF. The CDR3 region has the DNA TGTGCCAGCCCAAGATCCGGAGGGTCTGACACCGGGGAGCTGTTTTTT.

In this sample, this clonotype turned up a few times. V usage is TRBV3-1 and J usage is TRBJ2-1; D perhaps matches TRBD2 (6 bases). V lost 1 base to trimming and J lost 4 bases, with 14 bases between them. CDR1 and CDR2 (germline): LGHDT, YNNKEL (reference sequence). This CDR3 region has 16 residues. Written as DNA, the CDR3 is TGTGCCAGCAGCCAAGTCCGGGCTAGCGAATACAATGAGCAGTTCTTC. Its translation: CASSQVRASEYNEQFF.

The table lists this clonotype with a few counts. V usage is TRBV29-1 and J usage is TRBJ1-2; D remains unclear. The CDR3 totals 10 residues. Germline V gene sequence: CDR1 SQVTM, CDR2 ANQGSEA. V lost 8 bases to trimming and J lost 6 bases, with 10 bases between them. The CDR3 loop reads CSCPEDGYTF. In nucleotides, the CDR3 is TGCAGCTGCCCGGAGGATGGCTACACCTTC.

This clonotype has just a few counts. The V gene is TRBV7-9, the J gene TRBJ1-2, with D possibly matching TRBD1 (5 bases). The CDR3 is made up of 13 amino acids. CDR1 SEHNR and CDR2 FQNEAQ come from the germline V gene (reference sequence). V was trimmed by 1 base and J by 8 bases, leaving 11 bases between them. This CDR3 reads CASSLGAGNGYTF. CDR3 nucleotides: TGTGCCAGCAGCTTAGGAGCAGGGAACGGCTACACCTTC.

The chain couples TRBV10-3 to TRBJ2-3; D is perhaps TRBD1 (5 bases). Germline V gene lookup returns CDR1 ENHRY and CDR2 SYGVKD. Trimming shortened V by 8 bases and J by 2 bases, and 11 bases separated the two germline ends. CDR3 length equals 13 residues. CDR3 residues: CAIAHGATDTQYF. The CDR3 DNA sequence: TGTGCCATCGCCCATGGGGCCACAGATACGCAGTATTTT.

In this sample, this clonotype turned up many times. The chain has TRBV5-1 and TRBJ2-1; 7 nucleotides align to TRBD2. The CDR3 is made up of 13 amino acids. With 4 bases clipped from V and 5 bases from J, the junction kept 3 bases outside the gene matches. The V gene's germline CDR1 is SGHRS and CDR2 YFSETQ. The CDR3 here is CASSLLANNEQFF. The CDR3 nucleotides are TGCGCCAGCAGCCTACTAGCGAACAATGAGCAGTTCTTC.

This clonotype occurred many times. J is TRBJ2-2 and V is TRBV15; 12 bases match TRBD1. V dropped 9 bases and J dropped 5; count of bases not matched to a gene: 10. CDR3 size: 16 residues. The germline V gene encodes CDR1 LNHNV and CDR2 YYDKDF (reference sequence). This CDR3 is CATTGTGGSITGELFF. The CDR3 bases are TGTGCCACGACCGGGACAGGGGGCTCTATAACCGGGGAGCTGTTTTTT.

In nucleotides, the CDR3 is TGTGCCAGCAGGACAGGGGTGAGCGACGAGCAGTACTTC. Translation: CASRTGVSDEQYF. This chain links TRBV6-1 with TRBJ2-7; 8 bases line up with TRBD1. The CDR3 loop spans 13 amino acids. Germline CDR1 is MNHNS and CDR2 is SASEGT. Trimming cost V 6 bases and J 5 bases; bases outside gene matches: 6.

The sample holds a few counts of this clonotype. The CDR3 protein is CASGRTGTDTQYF. CDR3 nucleotide sequence: TGCGCCAGCGGAAGGACAGGCACAGATACGCAGTATTTT. V and J are TRBV5-1 and TRBJ2-3; a possible D gene is TRBD1 (6 bases). CDR3 length: 13 amino acids. Germline-derived CDR1 and CDR2 are SGHRS and YFSETQ. The germline V and J ends were trimmed by 7 bases and 1 base, with 10 bases remaining between them.

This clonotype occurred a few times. Here the CDR3 reads CASSLDYSRQGDSNQPQHF. The CDR3 nucleotides are TGTGCCAGCAGCTTAGATTATTCGCGACAGGGGGATAGCAATCAGCCCCAGCATTTT. This chain links TRBV11-1 with TRBJ1-5; TRBD1 matches at 9 bases. The germline V gene encodes CDR1 SGHAT and CDR2 FQDESV (reference sequence). The V gene end was trimmed by 1 base and the J gene end by 0 bases; junction bases not matched to a gene: 10. This CDR3 has 19 residues.

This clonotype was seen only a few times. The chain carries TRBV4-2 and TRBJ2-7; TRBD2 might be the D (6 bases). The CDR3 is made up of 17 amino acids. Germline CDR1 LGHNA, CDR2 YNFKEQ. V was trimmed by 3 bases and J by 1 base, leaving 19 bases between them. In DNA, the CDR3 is TGTGCCAGCAGCCATCTGAATGGACGGGACTCTTCCTACGAGCAGTACTTC. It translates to CASSHLNGRDSSYEQYF.

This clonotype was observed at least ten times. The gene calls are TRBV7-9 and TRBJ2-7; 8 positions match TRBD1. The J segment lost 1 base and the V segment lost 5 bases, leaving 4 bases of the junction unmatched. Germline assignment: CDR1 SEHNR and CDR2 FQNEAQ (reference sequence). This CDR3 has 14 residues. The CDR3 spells CASSRTGYSYEQYF. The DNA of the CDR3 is TGTGCCAGCAGCCGGACAGGGTATTCCTACGAGCAGTACTTC.

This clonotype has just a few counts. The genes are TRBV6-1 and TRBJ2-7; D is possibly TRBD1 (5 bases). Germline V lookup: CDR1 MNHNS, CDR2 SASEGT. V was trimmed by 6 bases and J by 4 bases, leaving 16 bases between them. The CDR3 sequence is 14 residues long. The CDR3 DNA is TGTGCCAGCAGCGTGACAGTGGTCGGGTACGAGCAGTACTTC. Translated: CASSVTVVGYEQYF.